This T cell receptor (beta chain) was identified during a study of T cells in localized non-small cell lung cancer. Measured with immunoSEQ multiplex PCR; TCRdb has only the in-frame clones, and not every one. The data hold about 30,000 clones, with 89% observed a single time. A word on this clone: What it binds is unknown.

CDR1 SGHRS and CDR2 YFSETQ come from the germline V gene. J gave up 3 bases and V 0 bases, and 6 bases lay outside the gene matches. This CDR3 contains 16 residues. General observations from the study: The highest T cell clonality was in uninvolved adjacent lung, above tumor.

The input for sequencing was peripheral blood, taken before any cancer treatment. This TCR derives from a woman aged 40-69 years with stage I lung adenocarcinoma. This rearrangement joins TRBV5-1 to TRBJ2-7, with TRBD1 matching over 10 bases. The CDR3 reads CASSLGRDRGNYEQYF. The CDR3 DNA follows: TGCGCCAGCAGCTTGGGACGGGACAGGGGCAACTACGAGCAGTACTTC.